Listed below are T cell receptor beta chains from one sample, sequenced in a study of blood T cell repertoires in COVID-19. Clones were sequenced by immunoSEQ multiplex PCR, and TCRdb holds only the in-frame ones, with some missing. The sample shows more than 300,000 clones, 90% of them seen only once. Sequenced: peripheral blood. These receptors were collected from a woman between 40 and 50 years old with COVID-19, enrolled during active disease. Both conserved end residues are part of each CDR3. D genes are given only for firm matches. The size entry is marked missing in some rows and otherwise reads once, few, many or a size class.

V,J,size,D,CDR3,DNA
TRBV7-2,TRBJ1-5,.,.,CASSLVGQAGQPQHF,TGTGCCAGCAGCTTAGTCGGGCAGGCAGGGCAGCCCCAGCATTTT
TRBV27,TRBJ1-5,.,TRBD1,CASSFSGTASNQPQHF,TGTGCCAGCAGTTTTTCCGGGACAGCTAGCAATCAGCCCCAGCATTTT
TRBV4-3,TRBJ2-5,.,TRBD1,CASSQEDRGSETQYF,TGCGCCAGCAGCCAAGAGGACAGGGGCTCGGAGACCCAGTACTTC
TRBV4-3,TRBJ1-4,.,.,CASSPQRPAAQRGEKLFF,TGCGCCAGCAGCCCTCAGAGACCTGCGGCCCAACGGGGTGAAAAACTGTTTTTT
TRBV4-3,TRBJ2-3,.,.,CASSQGAVSATDTQYF,TGCGCCAGCAGCCAAGGTGCGGTATCAGCCACAGATACGCAGTATTTT
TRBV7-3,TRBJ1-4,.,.,CASSLQPQGDGEKLFF,TGTGCCAGCAGCCTCCAACCGCAGGGCGATGGGGAAAAACTGTTTTTT
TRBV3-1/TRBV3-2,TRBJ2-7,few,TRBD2,CASSQDFGAGRTSGYYEQYF,TGTGCCAGCAGCCAAGATTTTGGCGCGGGGCGGACTAGCGGGTACTACGAGCAGTACTTC
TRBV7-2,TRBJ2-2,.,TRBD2,CASSLGGRGTLTGELFF,TGTGCCAGCAGCTTAGGCGGGAGGGGAACTCTCACCGGGGAGCTGTTTTTT
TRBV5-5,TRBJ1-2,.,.,CASSLVFGGTDYGYTF,TGTGCCAGCAGCTTGGTATTCGGGGGGACGGACTATGGCTACACCTTC
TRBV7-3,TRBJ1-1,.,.,CASSLGAEGGNTEAFF,TGTGCCAGCAGCCTTGGGGCGGAGGGAGGGAACACTGAAGCTTTCTTT
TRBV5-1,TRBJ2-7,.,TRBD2,CASSTGTSSAYEQYF,TGCGCCAGCAGCACCGGGACTAGCAGCGCCTACGAGCAGTACTTC
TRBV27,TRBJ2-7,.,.,CASSLLATPSYEQYF,TGTGCCAGCAGTTTATTGGCCACCCCCTCCTACGAGCAGTACTTC
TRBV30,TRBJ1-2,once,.,CAWGGTHGYTF,TGTGCCTGGGGCGGGACCCATGGCTACACCTTC
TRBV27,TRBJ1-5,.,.,CASSFSEDSNQPQHF,TGTGCCAGCAGTTTCTCAGAAGATAGCAATCAGCCCCAGCATTTT
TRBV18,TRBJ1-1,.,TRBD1,CASSPRGAERRSTEAFF,TGTGCCAGCTCACCCAGGGGGGCAGAAAGACGTAGCACTGAAGCTTTCTTT
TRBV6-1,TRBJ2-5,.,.,CASSEFRGTQYF,TGTGCCAGCAGTGAATTTAGGGGGACCCAGTACTTC
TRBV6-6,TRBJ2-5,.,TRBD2,CASSWTSQETQYF,TGTGCCAGCAGTTGGACTAGTCAAGAGACCCAGTACTTC
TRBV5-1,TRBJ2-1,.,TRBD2,CASSEGLANEQFF,TGCGCCAGCAGCGAAGGACTAGCCAATGAGCAGTTCTTC
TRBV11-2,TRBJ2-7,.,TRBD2,CASSSLAGKGNEQYF,TGTGCCAGCAGCTCCTTAGCGGGAAAGGGTAACGAGCAGTACTTC
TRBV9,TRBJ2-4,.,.,CASSLGGTKNIQYF,TGTGCCAGCAGCCTCGGAGGGACCAAAAACATTCAGTACTTC
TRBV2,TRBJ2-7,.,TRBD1,CASRGRGSISEYF,TGTGCCAGCAGGGGCAGGGGGTCAATTTCGGAGTACTTC
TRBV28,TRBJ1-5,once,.,CASSFGHPLRNQPQHF,TGTGCCAGCAGTTTTGGGCACCCACTTCGGAATCAGCCCCAGCATTTT
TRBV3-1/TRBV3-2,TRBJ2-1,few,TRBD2,CASSQRTSGRDYNEQFF,TGTGCCAGCAGCCAACGGACTAGCGGGAGGGATTACAATGAGCAGTTCTTC
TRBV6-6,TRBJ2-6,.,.,CASSRGRVPGANVPTF,TGTGCCAGCAGTAGAGGCAGGGTCCCTGGGGCCAACGTCCCGACTTTC
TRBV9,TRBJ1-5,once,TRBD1,CASSDRQGLKGQPQHF,TGTGCCAGCAGCGATCGACAGGGTTTGAAAGGGCAGCCCCAGCATTTT
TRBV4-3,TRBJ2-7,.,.,CASSQDRLGGYEQYF,TGCGCCAGCAGCCAAGATAGATTAGGGGGCTACGAGCAGTACTTC